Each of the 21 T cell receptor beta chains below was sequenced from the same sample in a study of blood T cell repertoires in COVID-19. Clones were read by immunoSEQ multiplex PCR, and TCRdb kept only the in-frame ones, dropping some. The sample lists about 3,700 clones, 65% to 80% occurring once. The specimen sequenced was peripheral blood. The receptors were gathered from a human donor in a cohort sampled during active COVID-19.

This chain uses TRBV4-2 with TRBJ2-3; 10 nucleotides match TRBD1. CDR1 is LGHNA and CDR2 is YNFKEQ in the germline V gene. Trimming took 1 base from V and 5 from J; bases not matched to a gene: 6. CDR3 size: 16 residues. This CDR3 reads CASSQVRGTGEDTQYF. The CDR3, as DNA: TGTGCCAGCAGCCAAGTAAGGGGGACAGGGGAAGATACGCAGTATTTT.

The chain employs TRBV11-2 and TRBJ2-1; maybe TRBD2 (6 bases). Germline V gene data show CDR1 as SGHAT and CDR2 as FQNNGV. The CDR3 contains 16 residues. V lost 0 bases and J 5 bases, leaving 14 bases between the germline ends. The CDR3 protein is CASSLEVGGQDNEQFF. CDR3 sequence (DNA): TGTGCCAGCAGCTTAGAGGTGGGAGGCCAAGACAATGAGCAGTTCTTC.

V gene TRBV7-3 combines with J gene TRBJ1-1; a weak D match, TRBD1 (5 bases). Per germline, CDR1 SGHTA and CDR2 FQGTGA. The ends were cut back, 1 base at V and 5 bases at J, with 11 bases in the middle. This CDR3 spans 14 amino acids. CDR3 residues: CASSLNGGRTEAFF. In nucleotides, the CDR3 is TGTGCCAGCAGCTTAAACGGGGGGAGGACTGAAGCTTTCTTT.

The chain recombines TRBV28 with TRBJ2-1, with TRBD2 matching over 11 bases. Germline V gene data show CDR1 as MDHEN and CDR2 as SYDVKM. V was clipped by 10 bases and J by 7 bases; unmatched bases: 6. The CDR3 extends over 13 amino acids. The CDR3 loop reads CATLRLAGNEQFF. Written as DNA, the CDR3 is TGTGCCACCCTGAGACTAGCGGGGAATGAGCAGTTCTTC.

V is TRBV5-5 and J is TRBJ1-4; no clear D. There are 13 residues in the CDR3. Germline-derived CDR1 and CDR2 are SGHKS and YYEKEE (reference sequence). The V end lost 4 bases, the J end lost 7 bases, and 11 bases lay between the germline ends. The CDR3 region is CASSLWGGEKLFF. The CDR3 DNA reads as TGTGCCAGCAGCCTCTGGGGAGGTGAAAAACTGTTTTTT.

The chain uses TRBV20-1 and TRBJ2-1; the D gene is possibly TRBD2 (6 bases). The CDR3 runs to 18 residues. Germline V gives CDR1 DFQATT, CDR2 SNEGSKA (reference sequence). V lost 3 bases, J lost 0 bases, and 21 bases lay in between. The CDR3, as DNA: TGCAGTGCTAGTCGGTCTAGCGATAAAACCCCCTCCTACAATGAGCAGTTCTTC. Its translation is CSASRSSDKTPSYNEQFF.

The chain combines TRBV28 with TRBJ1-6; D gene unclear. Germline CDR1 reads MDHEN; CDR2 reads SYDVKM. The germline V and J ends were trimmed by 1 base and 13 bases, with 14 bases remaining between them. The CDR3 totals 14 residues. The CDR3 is CASSLLRATSPLHF. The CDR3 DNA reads TGTGCCAGCAGTTTATTGAGGGCCACTTCGCCCCTCCACTTT.

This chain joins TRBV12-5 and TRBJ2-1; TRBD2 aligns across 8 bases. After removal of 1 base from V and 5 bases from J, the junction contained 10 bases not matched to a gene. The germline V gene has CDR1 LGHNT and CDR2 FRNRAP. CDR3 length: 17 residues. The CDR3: CASGLAPGGVGHNEQFF. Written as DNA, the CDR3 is TGTGCTAGTGGTTTGGCCCCCGGGGGGGTCGGGCACAATGAGCAGTTCTTC.

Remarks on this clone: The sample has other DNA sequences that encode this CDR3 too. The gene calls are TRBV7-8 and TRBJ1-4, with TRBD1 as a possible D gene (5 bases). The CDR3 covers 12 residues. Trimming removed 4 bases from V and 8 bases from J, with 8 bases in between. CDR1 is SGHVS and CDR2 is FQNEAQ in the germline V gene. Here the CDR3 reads CASSSGGEKLFF. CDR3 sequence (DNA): TGTGCCAGCAGCTCGGGGGGGGAAAAACTGTTTTTT. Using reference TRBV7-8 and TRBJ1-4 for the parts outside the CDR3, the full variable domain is GAGVSQSPRYKVAKRGQDVALRCDPISGHVSLFWYQQALGQGPEFLTYFQNEAQLDKSGLPSDRFFAERPEGSVSTLKIQRTQQEDSAVYLCASSSGGEKLFFGSGTQLSVL.

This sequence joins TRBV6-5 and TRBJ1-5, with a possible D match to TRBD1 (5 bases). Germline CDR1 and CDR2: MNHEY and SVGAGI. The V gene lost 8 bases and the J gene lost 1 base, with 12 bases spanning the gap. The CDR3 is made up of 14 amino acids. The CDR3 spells CASGTGYSNQPQHF. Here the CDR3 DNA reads TGTGCCAGCGGTACAGGATACAGCAATCAGCCCCAGCATTTT.

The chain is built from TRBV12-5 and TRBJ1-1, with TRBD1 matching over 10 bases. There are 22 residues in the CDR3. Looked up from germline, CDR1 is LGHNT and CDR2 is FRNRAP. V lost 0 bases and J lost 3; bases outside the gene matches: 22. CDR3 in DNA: TGTGCTAGTGGTTTGGTACAGCCTCTAGTTGTAGGGACAGGGGTTCCTCACACTGAAGCTTTCTTT. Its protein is CASGLVQPLVVGTGVPHTEAFF.

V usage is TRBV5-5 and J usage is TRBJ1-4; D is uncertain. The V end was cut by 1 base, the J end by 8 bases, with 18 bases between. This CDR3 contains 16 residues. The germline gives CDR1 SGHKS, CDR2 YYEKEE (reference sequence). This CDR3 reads CASSLIRGTSEEKLFF. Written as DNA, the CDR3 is TGTGCCAGCAGCTTGATCCGCGGAACCTCCGAAGAAAAACTGTTTTTT.

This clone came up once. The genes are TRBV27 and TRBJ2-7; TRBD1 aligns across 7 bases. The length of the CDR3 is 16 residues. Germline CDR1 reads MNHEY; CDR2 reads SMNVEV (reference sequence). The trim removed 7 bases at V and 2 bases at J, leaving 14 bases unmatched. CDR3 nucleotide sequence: TGTGCCAGCAAAAGGAAGGTTGGACAGGATACCTACGAGCAGTACTTC. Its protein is CASKRKVGQDTYEQYF.

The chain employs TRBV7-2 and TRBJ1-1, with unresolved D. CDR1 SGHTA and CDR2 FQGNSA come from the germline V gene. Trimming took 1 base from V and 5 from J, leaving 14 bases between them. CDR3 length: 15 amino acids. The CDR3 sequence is CASSLGFLSGTEAFF. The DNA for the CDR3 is TGTGCCAGCAGCTTAGGTTTCTTGAGCGGGACTGAAGCTTTCTTT.

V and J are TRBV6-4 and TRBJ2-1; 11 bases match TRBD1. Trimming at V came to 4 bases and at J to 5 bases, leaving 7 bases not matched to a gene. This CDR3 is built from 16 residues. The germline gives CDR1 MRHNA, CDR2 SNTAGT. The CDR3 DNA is TGTGCCAGCAGTGTCTCGGGACAGGGGGGTCACAATGAGCAGTTCTTC. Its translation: CASSVSGQGGHNEQFF.

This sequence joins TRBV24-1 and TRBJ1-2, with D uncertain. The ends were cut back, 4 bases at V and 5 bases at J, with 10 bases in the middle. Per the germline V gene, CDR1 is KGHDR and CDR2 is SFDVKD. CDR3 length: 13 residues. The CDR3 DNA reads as TGTGCCACCAGTGAGGGCCGGTCATATGGCTACACCTTC. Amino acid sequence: CATSEGRSYGYTF.

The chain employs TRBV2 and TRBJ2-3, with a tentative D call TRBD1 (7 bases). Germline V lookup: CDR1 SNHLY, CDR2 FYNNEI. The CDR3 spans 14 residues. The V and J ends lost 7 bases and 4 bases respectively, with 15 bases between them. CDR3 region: CASTAGGGSDTQYF. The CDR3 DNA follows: TGTGCCAGCACCGCCGGAGGGGGCTCAGATACGCAGTATTTT.

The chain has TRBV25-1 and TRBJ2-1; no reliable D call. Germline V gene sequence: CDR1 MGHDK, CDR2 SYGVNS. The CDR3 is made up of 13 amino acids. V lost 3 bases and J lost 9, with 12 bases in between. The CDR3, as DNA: TGTGCCAGCAGTGACCTATTTTCTGTTGAGCAGTTCTTC. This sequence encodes CASSDLFSVEQFF.

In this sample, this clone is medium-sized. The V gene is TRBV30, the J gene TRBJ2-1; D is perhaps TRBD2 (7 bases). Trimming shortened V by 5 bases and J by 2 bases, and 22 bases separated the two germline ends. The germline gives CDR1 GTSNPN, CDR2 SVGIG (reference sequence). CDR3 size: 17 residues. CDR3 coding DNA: TGTGCCTGGCCCCCTGGAGACGCGGGGGCGGCCTACAATGAGCAGTTCTTC. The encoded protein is CAWPPGDAGAAYNEQFF.

CDR3 residues: CASSQDDRQETQYF. In nucleotides, the CDR3 is TGTGCCAGCAGCCAAGATGACAGGCAAGAGACCCAGTACTTC. The V gene is TRBV4-2, the J gene TRBJ2-5; a weak D match, TRBD1 (6 bases). CDR1 and CDR2 from the germline V gene are LGHNA and YNFKEQ. V was shortened by 0 bases and J by 2 bases, with 7 bases between the two germline ends. The CDR3 is made up of 14 amino acids.

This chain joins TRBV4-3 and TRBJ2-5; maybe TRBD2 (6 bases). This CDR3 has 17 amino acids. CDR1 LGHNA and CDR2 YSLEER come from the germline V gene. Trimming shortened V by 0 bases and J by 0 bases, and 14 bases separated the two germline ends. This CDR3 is CASSQDPSEEYQETQYF. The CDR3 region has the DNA TGCGCCAGCAGCCAAGACCCTAGCGAGGAGTACCAAGAGACCCAGTACTTC.